These 21 T cell receptor beta chains share one sample of origin, sequenced in a study of cytomegalovirus exposure and HLA in healthy donors. The PCR used 60 Vbeta and 13 Jbeta primers. Using immunoSEQ multiplex PCR, the repertoire was profiled, and TCRdb retains in-frame clones only, with some absent. The sample records some 180,000 clones, 65% to 85% being singletons. The sample comprised PBMCs. These receptors came from a girl aged 5-17 years in good health and CMV-seropositive.

This clone was detected only a few times. The gene calls are TRBV25-1 and TRBJ1-1; the D gene is possibly TRBD1 (5 bases). Germline V gene lookup returns CDR1 MGHDK and CDR2 SYGVNS. This CDR3 is 12 amino acids long. Trimming left V 3 bases short and J 4 bases short, with 6 bases between. CDR3 in amino acids: CASSDRGTEAFF. CDR3 DNA: TGTGCCAGCAGTGATAGGGGCACTGAAGCTTTCTTT.

The chain recombines TRBV5-1 with TRBJ1-5, with D hard to call. The V end was cut by 4 bases, the J end by 2 bases, with 13 bases between. Germline CDR1 SGHRS, CDR2 YFSETQ. The CDR3 contains 15 residues. The CDR3 DNA sequence: TGCGCCAGCAGCCCTGGGTGGGAGGGCAATCAGCCCCAGCATTTT. Translated: CASSPGWEGNQPQHF.

The rearrangement uses TRBV10-2 and TRBJ1-1; 8 bases map to TRBD1. The CDR3 is 16 amino acids. Germline V CDR1 and CDR2: WSHSY, SAAADI. V gave up 6 bases and J gave up 4 bases; unmatched junction bases: 13. CDR3 in DNA: TGCGCCAGCAGAGACGAAATACCTACAGGGGGCACTGAAGCTTTCTTT. Translating it yields CASRDEIPTGGTEAFF.

A remark on this clone: The junction shows a germline mismatch at one end, possibly a read error. J is TRBJ1-1 and V is TRBV23-1, with D maybe TRBD1 (6 bases). TRBV23-1 is annotated as an ORF whose role is uncertain. The CDR3 covers 14 residues. CDR3 protein: CASSQSGGPTEDFF. In DNA form, the CDR3 reads TGCGCCAGCAGTCAATCTGGGGGCCCCACTGAAGATTTCTTT.

The rearrangement links TRBV4-3 to TRBJ2-3; D possibly corresponds to TRBD2 (5 bases). This CDR3 comprises 15 residues. The germline V gene has CDR1 LGHNA and CDR2 YSLEER. Trimming removed 0 bases at V and 5 bases at J, with 12 bases between. CDR3 residues: CASSQDLAPGDTQYF. The CDR3, as DNA: TGCGCCAGCAGCCAAGATCTAGCCCCTGGAGATACGCAGTATTTT.

V gene TRBV18 combines with J gene TRBJ1-4; the D is unclear. Germline lookup yields CDR1 KGHSH and CDR2 LQKENI. V lost 3 bases and J lost 8, with 7 bases in between. The CDR3 length is 12 residues. For the CDR3, the DNA is TGTGCCAGCTCACCGAGCCGAGAAAAACTGTTTTTT. Residues: CASSPSREKLFF.

V usage is TRBV7-6 and J usage is TRBJ1-6; D is undetermined. The CDR3 is 16 amino acids. Germline V gene sequence: CDR1 SGHVS, CDR2 FNYEAQ. Trimming removed 1 base at V and 7 bases at J, with 14 bases between. The CDR3 DNA reads TGTGCCAGCAGCTTAGGACGCCCGGGAGGGAATTCACCCCTCCACTTT. Translated, it gives CASSLGRPGGNSPLHF.

This sequence joins TRBV30 and TRBJ2-7; no reliable D call. CDR3 length: 11 amino acids. Germline values: CDR1 GTSNPN, CDR2 SVGIG (reference sequence). Trimming stripped 3 bases from V and 5 bases from J, with 8 bases between. Here the CDR3 reads CAWSRFDEQYF. The DNA for the CDR3 is TGTGCCTGGAGCAGATTTGACGAGCAGTACTTC.

This clone was seen just once. The J gene is TRBJ1-3, the V gene TRBV18; unclear D gene. There are 15 residues in the CDR3. V lost 3 bases to trimming and J lost 0 bases, with 9 bases between them. Germline V gene sequence: CDR1 KGHSH, CDR2 LQKENI. The CDR3 protein is CASSPTVGSGNTIYF. The CDR3 coding sequence is TGTGCCAGCTCACCCACAGTTGGCTCTGGAAACACCATATATTTT.

The chain joins TRBV5-8 to TRBJ1-4; D is uncertain. CDR3 length: 14 amino acids. The ends were cut back, 1 base at V and 1 base at J, with 5 bases in the middle. Germline V gives CDR1 SGHTS, CDR2 YDEGEE. CDR3 residues: CASSLPGTNEKLFF. The CDR3, as DNA: TGTGCCAGCAGCTTGCCGGGAACTAATGAAAAACTGTTTTTT.

The chain couples TRBV6-1 to TRBJ2-7; no reliable D call. V was cut by 2 bases and J by 0 bases, with 8 bases left in between. Germline CDR1 MNHNS, CDR2 SASEGT. There are 14 residues in the CDR3. The CDR3 reads CASSEIGSSYEQYF. The CDR3 DNA is TGTGCCAGCAGTGAAATCGGTAGCTCCTACGAGCAGTACTTC.

This chain uses TRBV11-2 with TRBJ1-2; D remains ambiguous. The CDR3 extends over 13 amino acids. Trimming shortened V by 1 base and J by 5 bases, and 8 bases separated the two germline ends. Germline lookup yields CDR1 SGHAT and CDR2 FQNNGV. CDR3 DNA sequence: TGTGCCAGCAGCTTAGTGGCTCTTTATGGCTACACCTTC. This gives the protein CASSLVALYGYTF.

This chain connects TRBV29-1 to TRBJ2-7, with no clear D. This CDR3 has 14 amino acids. Per the germline V gene, CDR1 is SQVTM and CDR2 is ANQGSEA. V was clipped by 4 bases and J by 0 bases, with 13 bases between them. This CDR3 is CSVALSSVSYEQYF. The CDR3 bases are TGCAGCGTTGCGTTAAGCTCGGTCTCCTACGAGCAGTACTTC.

The DNA for the CDR3 is TGTGCCAGCAGCTTCTTGTCGACTGAGACCTACGAGCAGTACTTC. It encodes CASSFLSTETYEQYF. The chain recombines TRBV5-6 with TRBJ2-7, with D uncertain. From germline, CDR1 is SGHDT and CDR2 YYEEEE. Trimming took 2 bases from V and 2 from J, leaving 14 bases between them. The length of the CDR3 is 15 residues.

J is TRBJ2-7 and V is TRBV10-2, with 8 nucleotides matching TRBD2. CDR1 is WSHSY and CDR2 is SAAADI in the germline V gene. This CDR3 is 15 amino acids long. V was pared by 7 bases and J by 5 bases, with 13 bases of the junction left unmatched. The CDR3 protein is CASTIAGLASNEQYF. CDR3 nucleotide sequence: TGCGCCAGCACGATCGCAGGACTAGCCAGTAACGAGCAGTACTTC.

V usage is TRBV27 and J usage is TRBJ1-1; 7 bases map to TRBD1. J was trimmed by 6 bases and V by 6 bases; bases with no gene match: 4. This CDR3 contains 12 residues. The germline V gene encodes CDR1 MNHEY and CDR2 SMNVEV (reference sequence). CDR3 sequence: CASRETGSEAFF. CDR3 DNA: TGTGCCAGCAGGGAGACAGGGTCTGAAGCTTTCTTT.

The chain links TRBV13 to TRBJ2-7; D may be TRBD2 (6 bases). V lost 4 bases, J lost 6 bases, and 22 bases lay in between. Germline CDR1 reads PRHDT; CDR2 reads FYEKMQ (reference sequence). This CDR3 spans 16 amino acids. CDR3 sequence reads: CASSSKPRAGNAEQYF. The CDR3 nucleotides read TGTGCCAGCAGCTCGAAGCCCAGGGCGGGGAACGCCGAGCAGTACTTC.

Only a few counts were recorded for this clone. The V gene is TRBV6-6, the J gene TRBJ1-3; no clear D. This CDR3 comprises 16 residues. Germline lookup yields CDR1 MNHNY and CDR2 SVGAGI (reference sequence). Trimming pared 5 bases from V and 3 bases from J, leaving 17 bases between. The CDR3 is CASSALGGVDGNTIYF. The CDR3 DNA reads TGTGCCAGCAGTGCGCTGGGCGGGGTAGATGGAAACACCATATATTTT.

The chain links TRBV19 to TRBJ2-7, with 7 bases that match TRBD2. In germline, CDR1 is LNHDA, CDR2 SQIVND (reference sequence). The CDR3 sequence is 12 residues long. Unmatched junction bases numbered 4, after V lost 8 bases and J lost 3 bases. The CDR3 is CASSGGYYEQYF. DNA for the CDR3: TGTGCCAGTTCGGGAGGCTACTACGAGCAGTACTTC.

The J gene is TRBJ2-7, the V gene TRBV19; TRBD2 is a possible D gene (5 bases). The germline V and J ends were trimmed by 5 bases and 0 bases, with 11 bases remaining between them. Germline CDR1 and CDR2: LNHDA and SQIVND (reference sequence). The CDR3 contains 14 residues. In DNA, the CDR3 is TGTGCCAGTAGTGTGACTACTAACTCCTACGAGCAGTACTTC. The encoded protein is CASSVTTNSYEQYF.

The chain carries TRBV4-2 and TRBJ1-1; a possible D gene is TRBD1 (6 bases). The V and J ends lost 0 bases and 4 bases respectively, with 9 bases between them. The length of the CDR3 is 14 residues. Germline V gene data show CDR1 as LGHNA and CDR2 as YNFKEQ. CDR3: CASSQDTGITEAFF. The DNA for the CDR3 is TGTGCCAGCAGCCAAGATACAGGGATCACTGAAGCTTTCTTT.